The 23 T cell receptor beta chains below all came from one sample that was sequenced in a study of T cell responses to AZD1222 COVID-19 vaccine. The table came from immunoSEQ multiplex PCR; TCRdb's copy has only in-frame clones and leaves some out. This table has around 140,000 clones, approximately 93% appearing once. This specimen consisted of peripheral blood, obtained on day 0 of MenACWY control vaccination. The receptors stem from an adult in good health.

The J gene is TRBJ1-1, the V gene TRBV19; D is unresolved. Trimming removed 4 bases from V and 4 bases from J, with 13 bases in between. The CDR3 runs to 14 residues. Germline CDR1 and CDR2: LNHDA and SQIVND (reference sequence). The CDR3 sequence: CASSTMNWGTEAFF. CDR3 coding DNA: TGTGCCAGTAGTACCATGAATTGGGGCACTGAAGCTTTCTTT.

The V call is TRBV7-2, the J call TRBJ1-5, with D uncertain. V was cut by 1 base and J by 5 bases, with 9 bases left in between. The CDR3 contains 14 residues. Germline assignment: CDR1 SGHTA and CDR2 FQGNSA. CDR3 in amino acids: CASSLGQADQPQHF. The CDR3 DNA follows: TGTGCCAGCAGCTTAGGGCAGGCGGATCAGCCCCAGCATTTT.

CDR3 sequence reads: CASSYSAFGAEDNSPLHF. CDR3 nucleotides: TGTGCCAGCAGTTACTCCGCCTTCGGGGCCGAGGATAATTCACCCCTCCACTTT. The chain couples TRBV6-2 or TRBV6-3 to TRBJ1-6; D may be TRBD1 (5 bases). V gave up 0 bases and J gave up 5 bases, with 17 bases separating them. Looked up from germline, CDR1 is MNHEY and CDR2 is SVGEGT. The CDR3 covers 18 residues.

This chain connects TRBV5-4 to TRBJ2-1; D is possibly TRBD1 (6 bases). The CDR3 sequence is 13 residues long. Germline CDR1 and CDR2: SGHNT and YYREEE (reference sequence). The V end lost 4 bases, the J end lost 7 bases, and 12 bases lay between the germline ends. The CDR3 here is CASSLTQGNEQFF. CDR3 DNA: TGTGCCAGCAGCCTGACACAGGGTAATGAGCAGTTCTTC. The complete variable domain, with remaining parts taken from reference TRBV5-4 and TRBJ2-1, reads ETGVTQSPTHLIKTRGQQVTLRCSSQSGHNTVSWYQQALGQGPQFIFQYYREEENGRGNFPPRFSGLQFPNYSSELNVNALELDDSALYLCASSLTQGNEQFFGPGTRLTVL.

V is TRBV18 and J is TRBJ2-5, with TRBD2 as a possible D gene (6 bases). This CDR3 spans 17 amino acids. The V and J ends lost 1 base and 0 bases respectively, with 15 bases between them. Germline V gene sequence: CDR1 KGHSH, CDR2 LQKENI. Written as DNA, the CDR3 is TGTGCCAGCTCACCACGGTCCTCGGAGGGAAACCAAGAGACCCAGTACTTC. Amino acids: CASSPRSSEGNQETQYF.

This chain connects TRBV5-1 to TRBJ1-3; D remains ambiguous. The CDR3 has 13 residues. The germline gives CDR1 SGHRS, CDR2 YFSETQ. The CDR3 nucleotides read TGCGCTCCTGGGGAGCGCTCTGGAAACACCATATATTTT. This encodes CAPGERSGNTIYF.

The chain employs TRBV7-3 and TRBJ2-5; 9 bases align to TRBD1. Germline V gene sequence: CDR1 SGHTA, CDR2 FQGTGA. V lost 4 bases to trimming and J lost 7 bases; unmatched junction nucleotides: 13. This CDR3 is 16 amino acids long. The CDR3 protein is CASSSQVGQGRGTQYF. As DNA, the CDR3 is TGTGCCAGCAGCTCACAAGTGGGACAGGGAAGGGGGACCCAGTACTTC.

This chain uses TRBV27 with TRBJ1-1, with D possibly matching TRBD1 (6 bases). CDR1 and CDR2 from the germline V gene are MNHEY and SMNVEV (reference sequence). This CDR3 is 15 amino acids long. Trimming took 5 bases from V and 0 from J, leaving 13 bases between them. Here the CDR3 DNA reads TGTGCCAGCAGTCCCCTGACAGGAGTGAACACTGAAGCTTTCTTT. Protein: CASSPLTGVNTEAFF.

This chain uses TRBV5-1 with TRBJ1-2, with 9 nucleotides matching TRBD1. With V trimmed by 0 bases and J by 3 bases, 3 bases remained unmatched. The germline gives CDR1 SGHRS, CDR2 YFSETQ. This CDR3 comprises 15 residues. The CDR3 protein is CASSLGGQGDYGYTF. The CDR3 DNA reads TGCGCCAGCAGCTTGGGGGGACAGGGAGACTATGGCTACACCTTC. The full variable domain, with the rest looked up from reference TRBV5-1 and TRBJ1-2, is KAGVTQTPRYLIKTRGQQVTLSCSPISGHRSVSWYQQTPGQGLQFLFEYFSETQRNKGNFPGRFSGRQFSNSRSEMNVSTLELGDSALYLCASSLGGQGDYGYTFGSGTRLTVV.

A single count supports this clone. The rearrangement links TRBV3-1 (or the pseudogene TRBV3-2) to TRBJ2-5; unclear D gene. The germline gives CDR1 LGHDT, CDR2 YNNKEL (reference sequence). The CDR3 contains 13 residues. V dropped 4 bases and J dropped 5 bases, with 11 bases sitting between them. The CDR3 is CASSLADSETQYF. CDR3 coding DNA: TGTGCCAGCAGCCTAGCAGACTCGGAGACCCAGTACTTC.

The chain has TRBV4-3 and TRBJ1-5; D remains unclear. The V end lost 1 base, the J end lost 0 bases, and 19 bases lay between the germline ends. The CDR3 consists of 19 residues. In germline, CDR1 is LGHNA, CDR2 YSLEER. The CDR3 sequence is CASSQGLVDGKYSNQPQHF. The CDR3 DNA follows: TGCGCCAGCAGCCAAGGCTTAGTAGACGGAAAATATAGCAATCAGCCCCAGCATTTT.

The J gene is TRBJ2-7, the V gene TRBV19; D is undetermined. The CDR3 is 13 residues long. Germline V gene data show CDR1 as LNHDA and CDR2 as SQIVND (reference sequence). Trimming took off 5 bases at V and 0 bases at J, with 8 bases between the two ends. The CDR3 region is CASSPDSSYEQYF. CDR3 nucleotide sequence: TGTGCCAGTAGTCCCGATAGCTCCTACGAGCAGTACTTC.

V gene TRBV7-9 combines with J gene TRBJ1-2, with no clear D. Germline V lookup: CDR1 SEHNR, CDR2 FQNEAQ (reference sequence). The CDR3 has 15 amino acids. V gave up 2 bases and J gave up 6 bases, with 16 bases separating them. Here the CDR3 DNA reads TGTGCCAGCAGCTTAAGTCGTGGGTTTCAAGATGGCTACACCTTC. Translating it yields CASSLSRGFQDGYTF.

V is TRBV27 and J is TRBJ2-5; 10 bases align to TRBD2. J was trimmed by 7 bases and V by 0 bases; bases with no gene match: 5. In germline, CDR1 is MNHEY, CDR2 SMNVEV (reference sequence). The CDR3 is 15 residues long. The CDR3 region has the DNA TGTGCCAGCAGTTTATCACCTAGCGGGAGCGGGACCCAGTACTTC. It is translated as CASSLSPSGSGTQYF.

The chain employs TRBV5-1 and TRBJ2-3; 14 nucleotides agree with TRBD2. Germline CDR1 is SGHRS and CDR2 is YFSETQ. The CDR3 runs to 17 residues. The junction had 9 bases not matched to a gene; V was cut back by 5 bases and J by 4 bases. CDR3 loop: CASRVAGTSGRSDTQYF. The DNA of the CDR3 is TGCGCCAGCAGAGTAGCCGGGACTAGCGGGAGATCAGATACGCAGTATTTT. The full variable domain, completed using reference TRBV5-1 and TRBJ2-3, is KAGVTQTPRYLIKTRGQQVTLSCSPISGHRSVSWYQQTPGQGLQFLFEYFSETQRNKGNFPGRFSGRQFSNSRSEMNVSTLELGDSALYLCASRVAGTSGRSDTQYFGPGTRLTVL.

V usage is TRBV12-3 or TRBV12-4 and J usage is TRBJ1-2; D not resolved. Trimming left V 1 base short and J 0 bases short, with 3 bases between. The length of the CDR3 is 13 residues. The CDR3 region is CASSLGTNYGYTF. CDR3 in DNA: TGTGCCAGCAGTTTAGGTACTAACTATGGCTACACCTTC.

The chain couples TRBV5-1 to TRBJ2-3; 9 bases fit TRBD2. This CDR3 has 17 amino acids. Germline values: CDR1 SGHRS, CDR2 YFSETQ. The V and J ends lost 0 bases and 6 bases, in that order; junction bases with no gene match: 11. The CDR3 region is CASSLGWRGGREDTQYF. The CDR3 nucleotides read TGCGCCAGCAGCTTGGGGTGGCGGGGGGGCCGAGAGGATACGCAGTATTTT.

The chain couples TRBV9 to TRBJ1-6; D gene uncertain. Looked up from germline, CDR1 is SGDLS and CDR2 is YYNGEE. With 1 base removed from V and 4 bases from J, the gap between germline ends came to 6 bases. The CDR3 consists of 14 residues. The CDR3 spells CASSVKGYNSPLHF. Here the CDR3 DNA reads TGTGCCAGCAGCGTAAAAGGGTATAATTCACCCCTCCACTTT.

V usage is TRBV19 and J usage is TRBJ2-1; maybe TRBD1 (6 bases). The CDR3 length is 13 residues. In germline, CDR1 is LNHDA, CDR2 SQIVND (reference sequence). Trimming took off 2 bases at V and 6 bases at J, with 8 bases between the two ends. CDR3 bases: TGTGCCAGTAGTATACAGGGGACCAATGAGCAGTTCTTC. The encoded protein is CASSIQGTNEQFF.

This chain uses TRBV2 with TRBJ2-1; 8 bases line up with TRBD2. CDR3 length equals 15 residues. With 2 bases clipped from V and 7 bases from J, the junction kept 7 bases outside the gene matches. Germline CDR1 and CDR2: SNHLY and FYNNEI. In nucleotides, the CDR3 is TGTGCCAGCAGTGAATTCCAGCGACTAGCGAATGAGCAGTTCTTC. This sequence encodes CASSEFQRLANEQFF.

The chain combines TRBV24-1 with TRBJ1-6, with 10 bases aligning to TRBD1. V lost 7 bases, J lost 5 bases, and 1 base stayed unmatched. From germline, CDR1 is KGHDR and CDR2 SFDVKD. The CDR3 has 14 residues. The CDR3 nucleotides read TGTGCCACCAGCGACAGGGGGCATAATTCACCCCTCCACTTT. It specifies CATSDRGHNSPLHF.

This chain joins TRBV9 and TRBJ1-2; D gene ambiguous. CDR1 and CDR2 from the germline V gene are SGDLS and YYNGEE. The CDR3 spans 13 residues. Trimming shortened V by 0 bases and J by 4 bases, and 7 bases separated the two germline ends. The CDR3, as DNA: TGTGCCAGCAGCGTAGCCGAGGGCTATGGCTACACCTTC. Translating it yields CASSVAEGYGYTF.

The CDR3 loop is CASSQSTGAYEQYF. CDR3 in DNA: TGCGCCAGCAGCCAATCCACTGGGGCCTACGAGCAGTACTTC. This chain connects TRBV4-1 to TRBJ2-7; D uncertain. Germline lookup yields CDR1 MGHRA and CDR2 YSYEKL. V was shortened by 2 bases and J by 2 bases, with 10 bases between the two germline ends. This CDR3 contains 14 residues.